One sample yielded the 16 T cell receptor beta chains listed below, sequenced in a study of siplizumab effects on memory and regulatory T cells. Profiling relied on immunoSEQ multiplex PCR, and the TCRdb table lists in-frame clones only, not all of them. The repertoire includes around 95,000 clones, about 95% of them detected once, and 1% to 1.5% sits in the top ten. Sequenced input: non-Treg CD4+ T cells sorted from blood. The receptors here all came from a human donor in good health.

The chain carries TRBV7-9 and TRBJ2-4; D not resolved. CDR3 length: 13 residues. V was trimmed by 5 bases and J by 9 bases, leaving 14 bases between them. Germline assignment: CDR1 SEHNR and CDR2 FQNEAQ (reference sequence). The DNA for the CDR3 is TGTGCCAGCAGCCTGTTGGAATCGGGCATTCAGTACTTC. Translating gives CASSLLESGIQYF.

The CDR3 here is CASSRAENTEAFF. CDR3 nucleotide sequence: TGTGCCAGCAGCCGGGCAGAGAACACTGAAGCTTTCTTT. The chain links TRBV27 to TRBJ1-1; D unresolved. The germline V gene has CDR1 MNHEY and CDR2 SMNVEV (reference sequence). CDR3 length: 13 amino acids. Deletions cut 6 bases from V and 1 base from J, with 9 bases between.

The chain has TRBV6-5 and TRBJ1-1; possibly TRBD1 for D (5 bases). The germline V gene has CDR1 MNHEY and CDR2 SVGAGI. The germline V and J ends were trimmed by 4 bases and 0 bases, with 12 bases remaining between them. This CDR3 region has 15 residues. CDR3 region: CASSFAGTLNTEAFF. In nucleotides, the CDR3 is TGTGCCAGCAGTTTTGCAGGGACGCTGAACACTGAAGCTTTCTTT.

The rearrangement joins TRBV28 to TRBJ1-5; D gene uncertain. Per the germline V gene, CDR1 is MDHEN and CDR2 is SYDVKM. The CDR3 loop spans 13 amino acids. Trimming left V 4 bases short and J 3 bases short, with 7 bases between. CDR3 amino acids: CASSWVDNQPQHF. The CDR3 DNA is TGTGCCAGCAGTTGGGTTGACAATCAGCCCCAGCATTTT.

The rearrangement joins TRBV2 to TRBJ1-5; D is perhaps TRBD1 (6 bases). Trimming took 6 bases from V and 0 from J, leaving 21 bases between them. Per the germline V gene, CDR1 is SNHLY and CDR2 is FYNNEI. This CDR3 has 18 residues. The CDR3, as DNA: TGTGCCAGCAGCCGCAGGCCGGACAGTAGGTATAGCAATCAGCCCCAGCATTTT. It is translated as CASSRRPDSRYSNQPQHF. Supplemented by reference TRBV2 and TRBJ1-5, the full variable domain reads EPEVTQTPSHQVTQMGQEVILRCVPISNHLYFYWYRQILGQKVEFLVSFYNNEISEKSEIFDDQFSVERPDGSNFTLKIRSTKLEDSAMYFCASSRRPDSRYSNQPQHFGDGTRLSIL.

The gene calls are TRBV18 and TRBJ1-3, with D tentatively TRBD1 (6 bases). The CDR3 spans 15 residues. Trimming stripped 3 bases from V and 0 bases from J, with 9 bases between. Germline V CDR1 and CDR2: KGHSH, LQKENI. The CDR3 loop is CASSPTGHSGNTIYF. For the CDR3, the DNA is TGTGCCAGCTCACCGACAGGACACTCTGGAAACACCATATATTTT.

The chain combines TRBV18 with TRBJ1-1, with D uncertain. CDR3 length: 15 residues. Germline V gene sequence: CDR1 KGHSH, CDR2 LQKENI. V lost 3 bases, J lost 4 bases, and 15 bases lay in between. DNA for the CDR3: TGTGCCAGCTCACCTTCCCCCCTCCTCTCCACTGAAGCTTTCTTT. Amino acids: CASSPSPLLSTEAFF.

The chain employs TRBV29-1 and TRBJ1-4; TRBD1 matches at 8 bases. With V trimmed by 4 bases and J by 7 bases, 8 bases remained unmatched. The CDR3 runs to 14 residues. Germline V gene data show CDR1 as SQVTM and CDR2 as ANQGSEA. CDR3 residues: CSVGQGLDSEKLFF. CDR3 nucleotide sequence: TGCAGCGTTGGACAGGGGCTTGATAGTGAAAAACTGTTTTTT.

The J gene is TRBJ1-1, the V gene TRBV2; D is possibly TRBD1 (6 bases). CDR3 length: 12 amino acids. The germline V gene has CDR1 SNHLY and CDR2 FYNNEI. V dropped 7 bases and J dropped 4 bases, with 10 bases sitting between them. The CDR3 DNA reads TGTGCCAGCAACTGGGGGGCCACTGAAGCTTTCTTT. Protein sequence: CASNWGATEAFF.

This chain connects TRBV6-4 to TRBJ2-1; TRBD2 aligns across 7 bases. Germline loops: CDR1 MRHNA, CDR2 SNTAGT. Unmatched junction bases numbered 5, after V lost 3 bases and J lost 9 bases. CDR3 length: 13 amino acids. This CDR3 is CASSDELAAEQFF. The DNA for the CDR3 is TGTGCCAGCAGTGATGAGCTAGCGGCTGAGCAGTTCTTC.

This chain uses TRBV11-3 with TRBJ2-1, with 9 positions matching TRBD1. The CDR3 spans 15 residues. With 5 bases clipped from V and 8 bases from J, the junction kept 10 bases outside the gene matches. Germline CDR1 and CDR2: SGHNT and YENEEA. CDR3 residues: CASSKPGQGGYEQFF. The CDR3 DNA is TGTGCCAGCAGCAAACCGGGACAGGGCGGTTATGAGCAGTTCTTC.

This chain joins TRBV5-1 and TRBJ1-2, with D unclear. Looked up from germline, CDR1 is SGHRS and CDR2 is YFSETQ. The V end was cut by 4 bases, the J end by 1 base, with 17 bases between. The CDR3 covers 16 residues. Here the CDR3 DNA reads TGCGCCAGCAGCATAGGCTCGGAGAAGGGTAACTATGGCTACACCTTC. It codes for CASSIGSEKGNYGYTF.

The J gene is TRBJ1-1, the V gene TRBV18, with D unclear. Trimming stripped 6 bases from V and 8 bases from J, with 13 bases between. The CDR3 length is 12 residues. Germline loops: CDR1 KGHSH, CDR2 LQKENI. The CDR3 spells CASSRTTREAFF. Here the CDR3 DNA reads TGTGCCAGCTCGCGAACCACTAGGGAAGCTTTCTTT. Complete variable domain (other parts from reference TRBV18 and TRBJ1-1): NAGVMQNPRHLVRRRGQEARLRCSPMKGHSHVYWYRQLPEEGLKFMVYLQKENIIDESGMPKERFSAEFPKEGPSILRIQQVVRGDSAAYFCASSRTTREAFFGQGTRLTVV.

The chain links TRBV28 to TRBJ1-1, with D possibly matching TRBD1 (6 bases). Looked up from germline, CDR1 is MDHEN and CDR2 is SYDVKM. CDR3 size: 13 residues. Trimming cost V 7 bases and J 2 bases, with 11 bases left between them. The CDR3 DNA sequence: TGTGCCAGCAACCCAGGGGCCAACACTGAAGCTTTCTTT. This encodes CASNPGANTEAFF.

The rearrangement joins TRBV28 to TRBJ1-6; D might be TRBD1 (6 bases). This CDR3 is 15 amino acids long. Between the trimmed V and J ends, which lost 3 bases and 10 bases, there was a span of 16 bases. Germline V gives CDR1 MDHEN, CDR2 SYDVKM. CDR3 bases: TGTGCCAGCAGTTTCTCTACAGGGAGGAACTCACCCCTCCACTTT. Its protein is CASSFSTGRNSPLHF.

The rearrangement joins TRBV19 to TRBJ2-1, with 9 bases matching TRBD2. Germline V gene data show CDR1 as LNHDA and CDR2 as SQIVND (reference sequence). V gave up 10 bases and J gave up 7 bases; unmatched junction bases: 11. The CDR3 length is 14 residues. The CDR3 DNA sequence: TGTGCCACTAGGCGGGAGGGCCAGGAGAATGAGCAGTTCTTC. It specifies CATRREGQENEQFF.